Presented here are 24 T cell receptor beta chains from one specimen sequenced in a study of cytomegalovirus exposure and HLA in healthy donors. Primers included in the PCR were 60 Vbeta and 13 Jbeta primers. Produced via immunoSEQ multiplex PCR; TCRdb's table is partial and in-frame only. The table includes under 200,000 clones, approximately 80% detected once. The sequencing sample was made of PBMCs. The source of these receptors is a woman between 40 and 55 years old in good health and CMV-seropositive.

J is TRBJ1-5 and V is TRBV4-3; D is uncertain. Deletions cut 0 bases from V and 5 bases from J, with 11 bases between. The V gene's germline CDR1 is LGHNA and CDR2 YSLEER. This CDR3 contains 15 residues. The CDR3 DNA is TGCGCCAGCAGCCAAGAAGCATCCGGTTATCAGCCCCAGCATTTT. Translation gives CASSQEASGYQPQHF.

This clone showed up just a few times. CDR3 bases: TGCGCCAGCAGCTTGGACGGGGGGGCGTACAATGAGCAGTTCTTC. Residues: CASSLDGGAYNEQFF. The chain has TRBV5-1 and TRBJ2-1; 8 bases agree with TRBD2. Germline V gene sequence: CDR1 SGHRS, CDR2 YFSETQ. With 0 bases clipped from V and 4 bases from J, the junction kept 3 bases outside the gene matches. The length of the CDR3 is 15 residues.

CDR3: CASSGDRVGYGYTF. The CDR3 region has the DNA TGTGCCAGCTCAGGGGACAGGGTTGGCTATGGCTACACCTTC. The chain employs TRBV18 and TRBJ1-2; 9 bases map to TRBD1. The germline CDR1 and CDR2 sequences are KGHSH and LQKENI. The junction had 5 bases not matched to a gene; V was cut back by 5 bases and J by 4 bases. This CDR3 has 14 residues. Complete variable domain (other parts from reference TRBV18 and TRBJ1-2): NAGVMQNPRHLVRRRGQEARLRCSPMKGHSHVYWYRQLPEEGLKFMVYLQKENIIDESGMPKERFSAEFPKEGPSILRIQQVVRGDSAAYFCASSGDRVGYGYTFGSGTRLTVV.

This clone was seen only once. The J gene is TRBJ1-2, the V gene TRBV29-1, with TRBD1 matching 9 bases. Trimming cost V 5 bases and J 3 bases; bases outside gene matches: 13. Germline CDR1 is SQVTM and CDR2 is ANQGSEA. The CDR3 spans 16 residues. CDR3 sequence (DNA): TGCAGCGTTTACAGTGGACAGGGGTCCATGGACTATGGCTACACCTTC. This translates into CSVYSGQGSMDYGYTF.

The chain uses TRBV7-6 and TRBJ2-5, with 12 bases that match TRBD2. The V segment lost 3 bases and the J segment 1 base; nucleotides outside the gene matches: 6. CDR3 size: 17 residues. The germline gives CDR1 SGHVS, CDR2 FNYEAQ. The CDR3 loop is CASSLASGGAGQETQYF. For the CDR3, the DNA is TGTGCCAGCAGCTTGGCTAGCGGGGGGGCCGGCCAAGAGACCCAGTACTTC.

In this sample, this clone turned up a few times. The chain links TRBV9 to TRBJ2-3; 10 bases are shared with TRBD2. The CDR3 spans 18 residues. With 4 bases clipped from V and 4 bases from J, the junction kept 15 bases outside the gene matches. CDR1 is SGDLS and CDR2 is YYNGEE in the germline V gene. In DNA form, the CDR3 reads TGTGCCAGCAGCCTACAATCGGGAGCGGGGGGGTTGGCAGATACGCAGTATTTT. Its translation: CASSLQSGAGGLADTQYF.

The rearrangement links TRBV29-1 to TRBJ1-3; D call uncertain. Germline loops: CDR1 SQVTM, CDR2 ANQGSEA. Trimming removed 4 bases from V and 1 base from J, with 11 bases in between. The CDR3 totals 14 residues. The CDR3 region has the DNA TGCAGCGTTGGGGAGGGTAGTTCTGGAAACACCATATATTTT. This translates into CSVGEGSSGNTIYF.

This chain's CDR3 is CASSLGTIDYEQYF. The CDR3, as DNA: TGTGCCAGCAGCCTCGGGACAATCGACTACGAGCAGTACTTC. The chain uses TRBV6-5 and TRBJ2-7; TRBD1 is a possible D gene (6 bases). CDR3 length: 14 residues. V was shortened by 6 bases and J by 3 bases, with 15 bases between the two germline ends. Germline CDR1 is MNHEY and CDR2 is SVGAGI.

The chain has TRBV30 and TRBJ2-4, with D perhaps matching TRBD2 (6 bases). Germline CDR1 and CDR2: GTSNPN and SVGIG (reference sequence). This CDR3 is built from 14 residues. V was cut by 4 bases and J by 5 bases, with 15 bases left in between. CDR3 in amino acids: CAWTPGVVENIQYF. Written as DNA, the CDR3 is TGTGCCTGGACGCCGGGGGTTGTTGAAAACATTCAGTACTTC.

The gene calls are TRBV7-9 and TRBJ2-6, with TRBD1 as a possible D gene (5 bases). The CDR3 contains 18 residues. The germline V gene encodes CDR1 SEHNR and CDR2 FQNEAQ (reference sequence). The germline V and J ends were trimmed by 5 bases and 1 base, with 18 bases remaining between them. The CDR3 sequence: CASSHLQGLGSGANVLTF. The CDR3 DNA follows: TGTGCCAGCAGCCACCTCCAGGGCCTTGGATCTGGGGCCAACGTCCTGACTTTC.

This clone is a singleton in its sample. The chain recombines TRBV7-2 with TRBJ2-1; D remains ambiguous. Trimming cost V 5 bases and J 9 bases, with 20 bases left between them. This CDR3 comprises 15 residues. CDR1 is SGHTA and CDR2 is FQGNSA in the germline V gene. The CDR3 region has the DNA TGTGCCAGCAGCAAAAACCCGGGTCAAAAGATTGAGCAGTTCTTC. This translates into CASSKNPGQKIEQFF.

Concerning this clone: The junction departs from the called germline gene at one end, perhaps through a read error. The V and J genes are TRBV7-9 and TRBJ2-7; no clear D gene. This CDR3 region has 12 residues. From germline, CDR1 is SEHNR and CDR2 FQNEAQ (reference sequence). This CDR3 reads CSSSTYPYEQYF. CDR3 DNA: TGTTCCAGCAGCACATATCCCTACGAGCAGTACTTC.

This chain uses TRBV6-5 with TRBJ2-7; TRBD1 aligns across 7 bases. Germline CDR1 reads MNHEY; CDR2 reads SVGAGI. The CDR3 loop spans 14 amino acids. V shed 4 bases, J shed 5 bases, and the junction held 8 bases outside the gene matches. DNA for the CDR3: TGTGCCAGCAGTTTGGCGCGACAGGGCAACGAGCAGTACTTC. Translating it yields CASSLARQGNEQYF.

The V call is TRBV30, the J call TRBJ1-1; 8 bases map to TRBD1. Losses at the gene ends were 5 bases for V and 5 bases for J; bases not matched to a gene: 4. Germline V gives CDR1 GTSNPN, CDR2 SVGIG (reference sequence). The CDR3 contains 12 residues. The CDR3 DNA is TGTGCCTGGCGTCAGGGGGCGACTGAAGCTTTCTTT. It codes for CAWRQGATEAFF. Drawing the rest from reference TRBV30 and TRBJ1-1, the complete variable domain is SQTIHQWPATLVQPVGSPLSLECTVEGTSNPNLYWYRQAAGRGLQLLFYSVGIGQISSEVPQNLSASRPQDRQFILSSKKLLLSDSGFYLCAWRQGATEAFFGQGTRLTVV.

This chain connects TRBV27 to TRBJ1-2; 10 nucleotides align to TRBD1. V was clipped by 4 bases and J by 2 bases; unmatched bases: 4. This CDR3 spans 15 amino acids. Germline CDR1 reads MNHEY; CDR2 reads SMNVEV (reference sequence). In DNA, the CDR3 is TGTGCCAGCAGTTCCGGACAGGGGGGAAACTATGGCTACACCTTC. It is translated as CASSSGQGGNYGYTF.

The genes are TRBV30 and TRBJ2-4, with 7 positions matching TRBD2. CDR3 length: 16 residues. Germline-derived CDR1 and CDR2 are GTSNPN and SVGIG (reference sequence). V dropped 1 base and J dropped 4; count of bases not matched to a gene: 10. The CDR3 nucleotides read TGTGCCTGGAGTGCAGCGGGGCGTGGGGGTAAAAACATTCAGTACTTC. Amino acids: CAWSAAGRGGKNIQYF.

This clone was recorded a few times. V and J are TRBV19 and TRBJ1-1; D is perhaps TRBD1 (6 bases). Germline V gene lookup returns CDR1 LNHDA and CDR2 SQIVND (reference sequence). V was trimmed by 7 bases and J by 4 bases, leaving 22 bases between them. The CDR3 extends over 16 amino acids. The CDR3 bases are TGTGCCAGTAATAAAAGGGGGGGGAATAGTGGCACTGAAGCTTTCTTT. Translation: CASNKRGGNSGTEAFF.

The J gene is TRBJ2-2, the V gene TRBV7-2; 8 nucleotides line up with TRBD1. In germline, CDR1 is SGHTA, CDR2 FQGNSA. The CDR3 extends over 15 amino acids. The J segment lost 1 base and the V segment lost 5 bases, leaving 3 bases of the junction unmatched. The CDR3 DNA is TGTGCCAGCAGCCTCAGGGGGCAGAACACCGGGGAGCTGTTTTTT. Its translation: CASSLRGQNTGELFF.

Of note for this clone: The sample holds other DNA sequences that translate to the same CDR3. The chain couples TRBV7-9 to TRBJ2-3; tentative D call: TRBD2 (5 bases). Germline CDR1 reads SEHNR; CDR2 reads FQNEAQ (reference sequence). Between the trimmed V and J ends, which lost 1 base and 5 bases, there was a span of 10 bases. The CDR3 has 14 residues. CDR3 region: CASSLGDREDTQYF. The CDR3 DNA follows: TGTGCCAGCAGCTTAGGGGATCGGGAAGATACGCAGTATTTT.

The rearrangement uses TRBV5-1 and TRBJ2-5; 8 bases fit TRBD1. Germline V gene data show CDR1 as SGHRS and CDR2 as YFSETQ. The CDR3 loop spans 15 amino acids. Trimming removed 2 bases from V and 4 bases from J; junction bases left unmatched: 7. The CDR3 DNA is TGCGCCAGCAGCTTAGGGACCAGGGGGCGAGAGACCCAGTACTTC. It codes for CASSLGTRGRETQYF.

This clone was counted once. V gene TRBV5-1 combines with J gene TRBJ2-5; tentative D call: TRBD1 (6 bases). The CDR3 totals 16 residues. V lost 1 base, J lost 1 base, and 14 bases lay in between. Germline lookup yields CDR1 SGHRS and CDR2 YFSETQ. The CDR3 loop reads CASSLSGQPIQETQYF. CDR3 sequence (DNA): TGCGCCAGCAGCTTGTCCGGACAGCCCATCCAAGAGACCCAGTACTTC.

This sequence joins TRBV21-1 and TRBJ2-7; the D segment call TRBD2 is taken from the table without a DNA check. TRBV21-1 has pseudogene status. There are 16 residues in the CDR3. The CDR3 reads CASSKARSTPSYEQYF. The CDR3 nucleotides are TGTGCCAGCAGCAAAGCGCGGTCAACCCCCTCCTACGAGCAGTACTTC.

The V and J genes are TRBV10-3 and TRBJ1-1; D might be TRBD1 (6 bases). V lost 6 bases to trimming and J lost 4 bases, with 12 bases between them. Germline values: CDR1 ENHRY, CDR2 SYGVKD. The CDR3 has 13 amino acids. Written as DNA, the CDR3 is TGTGCCATCAGGTTCAGGGGCGGCACTGAAGCTTTCTTT. Its translation is CAIRFRGGTEAFF.

This chain uses TRBV10-3 with TRBJ1-1; 8 bases align to TRBD1. From germline, CDR1 is ENHRY and CDR2 SYGVKD. V lost 3 bases, J lost 8 bases, and 5 bases stayed unmatched. The CDR3 is 13 residues long. The CDR3 DNA reads as TGTGCCATCAGTGACCTCCGGGACAGGGAAGCTTTCTTT. It is translated as CAISDLRDREAFF.